The rows below give T cell receptor beta chains drawn from one sample of a study of shared clonotypes between healthy human individuals. The repertoire was sequenced with immunoSEQ multiplex PCR; TCRdb's copy has only in-frame clones and lacks some. The table has 650,000 to 800,000 clones, about 90% seen once. The source material was naive CD8+ T cells sorted from blood. These TCRs come from a man younger than 40 in good health. The CDR3 runs from the conserved cysteine through the conserved F or W. The order of the fields is CDR3 length, V gene, clone size, J gene, D gene, CDR3 protein, CDR3 DNA. D genes are given only for firm matches. Only some rows state a clone size, as once, few, many or a class for expanded clones.

14,TRBV27,once,TRBJ1-1,-,CASRVLGAGTEAFF,TGTGCCAGCAGGGTGTTGGGCGCCGGAACTGAAGCTTTCTTT
11,TRBV7-9,-,TRBJ2-1,-,CAGSRRNEQFF,TGTGCCGGCAGCCGGAGGAATGAGCAGTTCTTC
9,TRBV20-1,-,TRBJ2-3,-,CSLTDTQYF,TGCAGCCTCACAGATACGCAGTATTTT
12,TRBV5-5,-,TRBJ1-2,-,CASSLGLDGYTF,TGTGCCAGCAGCTTGGGCTTAGATGGCTACACCTTC
15,TRBV25-1,-,TRBJ2-7,-,CASSGLQGKGYEQYF,TGTGCCAGCAGTGGATTACAGGGAAAGGGCTACGAGCAGTACTTC
14,TRBV6-5,once,TRBJ1-1,-,CASSYQGKNTEAFF,TGTGCCAGCAGTTATCAGGGGAAGAACACTGAAGCTTTCTTT
14,TRBV7-9,-,TRBJ2-7,-,CASSSTLAPYEQYF,TGTGCCAGCAGCTCCACTCTAGCACCCTACGAGCAGTACTTC
14,TRBV27,-,TRBJ2-7,-,CASSRGISSYEQYF,TGTGCCAGTTCACGGGGGATAAGCTCCTACGAGCAGTACTTC
16,TRBV5-1,-,TRBJ2-2,-,CASSLALPAELGELFF,TGCGCCAGCAGCTTGGCCCTACCGGCCGAACTTGGGGAGCTGTTTTTT
14,TRBV27,-,TRBJ2-7,TRBD2,CASSLAGSSYEQYF,TGTGCCAGCAGCCTAGCGGGGAGCTCCTACGAGCAGTACTTC
19,TRBV7-2,-,TRBJ2-1,TRBD2,CASSLARAGGPRAYNEQFF,TGTGCCAGCAGCTTAGCAAGGGCGGGAGGGCCGCGGGCCTACAATGAGCAGTTCTTC
17,TRBV5-5,-,TRBJ2-1,-,CASVPVHSGPQGNEQFF,TGTGCCAGCGTACCAGTCCATAGCGGGCCACAGGGCAATGAGCAGTTCTTC
14,TRBV11-2,-,TRBJ1-2,-,CASSFNPATYGYTF,TGTGCCAGCAGCTTCAATCCGGCGACTTATGGCTACACCTTC
15,TRBV9,-,TRBJ2-5,-,CASSADGRIQETQYF,TGTGCCAGCAGCGCAGACGGACGGATCCAAGAGACCCAGTACTTC
17,TRBV5-1,-,TRBJ2-5,TRBD2,CASSSIDAGGPLETQYF,TGCGCCAGCAGCTCCATTGATGCGGGAGGGCCGTTAGAGACCCAGTACTTC
19,TRBV5-1,-,TRBJ1-5,-,CASSSWDEEDEYSNQPQHF,TGCGCCAGCAGTTCCTGGGACGAGGAGGATGAGTATAGCAATCAGCCCCAGCATTTT
16,TRBV30,-,TRBJ2-1,TRBD2,CAWSVASGFVDNEQFF,TGTGCCTGGAGTGTAGCTAGCGGGTTCGTTGACAATGAGCAGTTCTTC
13,TRBV29-1,-,TRBJ2-3,TRBD1,CSVGDRAVDTQYF,TGCAGCGTAGGGGACAGGGCAGTGGATACGCAGTATTTT
14,TRBV9,-,TRBJ2-1,TRBD2,CARTGREGSGEQFF,TGTGCCAGGACTGGGCGGGAGGGCTCGGGTGAGCAGTTCTTC
13,TRBV7-9,-,TRBJ2-3,TRBD2,CASRREFADTQYF,TGTGCCAGCAGGCGGGAGTTCGCAGATACGCAGTATTTT
16,TRBV7-9,-,TRBJ2-7,TRBD1,CASSFTIQGKSYEQYF,TGTGCCAGCAGCTTTACTATACAGGGGAAATCCTACGAGCAGTACTTC
16,TRBV19,-,TRBJ2-1,TRBD1,CASSIGRQGSYNEQFF,TGTGCCAGTAGTATAGGTAGACAGGGGTCCTACAATGAGCAGTTCTTC
14,TRBV10-1,-,TRBJ2-1,-,CASSVNGWGNEQFF,TGCGCCAGCAGTGTTAACGGGTGGGGCAATGAGCAGTTCTTC
16,TRBV5-6,once,TRBJ2-5,-,CASSLRGLMEVETQYF,TGTGCCAGCAGCTTGCGAGGACTAATGGAGGTGGAGACCCAGTACTTC
14,TRBV27,once,TRBJ1-1,TRBD1,CASSFTGGGTEAFF,TGTGCCAGCAGTTTCACAGGGGGCGGAACTGAAGCTTTCTTT
15,TRBV29-1,-,TRBJ2-2,-,CSVIGTGKDTGELFF,TGCAGCGTTATTGGAACGGGAAAGGACACCGGGGAGCTGTTTTTT
17,TRBV10-2,-,TRBJ2-2,TRBD2,CASSEWLAGGNTGELFF,TGCGCCAGCAGTGAGTGGCTAGCGGGAGGCAACACCGGGGAGCTGTTTTTT
16,TRBV7-2,-,TRBJ2-2,-,CASSLVNRRNTGELFF,TGTGCCAGCAGCTTAGTCAACAGGAGAAACACCGGGGAGCTGTTTTTT
14,TRBV28,-,TRBJ2-7,-,CASSLEGQSYEQYF,TGTGCCAGCAGTTTGGAAGGGCAATCCTACGAGCAGTACTTC
16,TRBV7-9,-,TRBJ2-7,TRBD1,CASSLALGDRAYEQYF,TGTGCCAGCAGCTTAGCGCTCGGGGACAGGGCCTACGAGCAGTACTTC
15,TRBV7-9,-,TRBJ2-7,TRBD2,CASTPLERGPGEQYF,TGTGCCAGCACCCCCCTTGAGCGGGGCCCCGGGGAGCAGTACTTC
15,TRBV27,-,TRBJ2-7,-,CASRGLLGGGDEQYF,TGTGCCAGCAGAGGCCTATTAGGGGGTGGTGACGAGCAGTACTTC
15,TRBV6-1,-,TRBJ1-1,-,CASSEVGRMNTEAFF,TGTGCCAGCAGTGAAGTCGGCAGGATGAACACTGAAGCTTTCTTT
15,TRBV4-3,-,TRBJ2-1,TRBD2,CASSQRDSGYNEQFF,TGCGCCAGCAGCCAACGGGATAGCGGGTACAATGAGCAGTTCTTC
15,TRBV6-5,few,TRBJ2-1,-,CASSYSGGSGDEQFF,TGTGCCAGCAGTTACTCAGGGGGTTCGGGCGATGAGCAGTTCTTC
15,TRBV23-1,-,TRBJ1-2,-,CASSQSVQAPYGYTF,TGCGCCAGCAGTCAATCTGTACAGGCGCCCTATGGCTACACCTTC
14,TRBV10-2,-,TRBJ1-2,TRBD1,CASSESTAGGNSTF,TGCGCCAGCAGTGAGTCGACGGCAGGGGGCAATAGCACCTTC
15,TRBV6-1,few,TRBJ1-2,TRBD1,CASSSGTGQNLGYTF,TGTGCCAGCAGTTCTGGGACAGGGCAAAATCTTGGCTACACCTTC
15,TRBV27,-,TRBJ2-7,-,CASSLSGGEGYEQYF,TGTGCCAGCAGTTTGAGTGGAGGGGAAGGCTACGAGCAGTACTTC
16,TRBV27,-,TRBJ1-2,-,CASSPHGQRGRRGYTF,TGTGCCAGCAGTCCACACGGTCAACGGGGTCGGAGGGGCTACACCTTC
13,TRBV30,once,TRBJ1-1,-,CASTNIRAHEAFF,TGTGCCTCGACGAATATCCGGGCCCACGAAGCTTTCTTT
15,TRBV4-1,-,TRBJ2-7,TRBD1,CASSQDRTGVDEQYF,TGCGCCAGCAGCCAAGACCGGACAGGGGTGGACGAGCAGTACTTC
16,TRBV7-9,few,TRBJ2-1,-,CASSFRTAPAYNEQFF,TGTGCCAGCAGCTTTAGGACAGCTCCGGCCTACAATGAGCAGTTCTTC
13,TRBV7-9,-,TRBJ2-7,-,CASGRTELLEQYF,TGTGCCAGCGGAAGGACAGAACTACTTGAGCAGTACTTC
15,TRBV12-5,-,TRBJ2-3,TRBD2,CASGSGTSVTDTQYF,TGTGCTAGTGGTTCCGGGACTAGCGTGACAGATACGCAGTATTTT
15,TRBV30,-,TRBJ1-2,TRBD1,CAWNTIDRGHYGYTF,TGTGCCTGGAATACTATCGACAGGGGGCATTATGGCTACACCTTC
16,TRBV12-5,-,TRBJ1-5,-,CASRIFLGRGNQPQHF,TGTGCTAGTAGAATATTTTTGGGTAGGGGCAATCAGCCCCAGCATTTT
13,TRBV14,-,TRBJ1-1,-,CASSQELNTEAFF,TGTGCCAGCAGCCAAGAGTTGAACACTGAAGCTTTCTTT
11,TRBV19,-,TRBJ2-1,-,CASSFGLEQFF,TGTGCCAGTAGTTTTGGTTTAGAGCAGTTCTTC
16,TRBV9,-,TRBJ2-1,-,CASSAGGLAVYNEQFF,TGTGCCAGCAGCGCCGGGGGGCTAGCAGTTTACAATGAGCAGTTCTTC
13,TRBV9,-,TRBJ2-3,-,CASSSLGSDTQYF,TGTGCCAGCAGCTCCCTGGGTTCAGATACGCAGTATTTT
16,TRBV28,once,TRBJ1-5,-,CASSLGQWDSNQPQHF,TGTGCCAGCAGTTTAGGACAGTGGGATAGCAATCAGCCCCAGCATTTT
18,TRBV19,-,TRBJ2-7,TRBD1,CASSIGPSGQAISYEQYF,TGTGCCAGTAGTATAGGGCCCTCGGGACAGGCGATCTCCTACGAGCAGTACTTC
15,TRBV7-2,-,TRBJ2-7,-,CASSLGPGSSYEQYF,TGTGCCAGCAGCTTAGGGCCGGGGAGCTCCTACGAGCAGTACTTC